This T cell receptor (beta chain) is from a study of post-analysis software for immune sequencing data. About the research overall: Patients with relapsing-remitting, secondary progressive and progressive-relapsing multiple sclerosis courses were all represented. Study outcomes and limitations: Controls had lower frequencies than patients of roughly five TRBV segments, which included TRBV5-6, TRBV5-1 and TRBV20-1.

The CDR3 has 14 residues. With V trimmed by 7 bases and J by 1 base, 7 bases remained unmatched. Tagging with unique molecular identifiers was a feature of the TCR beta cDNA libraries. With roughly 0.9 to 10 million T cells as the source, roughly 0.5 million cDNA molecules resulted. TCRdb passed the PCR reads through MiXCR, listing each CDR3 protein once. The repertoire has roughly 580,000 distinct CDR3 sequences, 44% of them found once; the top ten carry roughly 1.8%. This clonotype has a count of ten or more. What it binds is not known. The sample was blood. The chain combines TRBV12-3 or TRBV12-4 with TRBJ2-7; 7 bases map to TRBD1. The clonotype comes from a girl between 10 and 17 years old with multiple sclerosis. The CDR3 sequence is CASKDRAQSYEQYF. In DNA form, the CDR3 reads TGTGCCAGCAAAGACAGGGCCCAATCCTACGAGCAGTACTTC.